This T cell receptor beta chain is drawn from a study of Ad26.COV2.S vaccination and SARS-CoV-2 variants. Study-level background: In the study, Ad26.COV2.S was injected intramuscularly once, or twice 56 days apart.

Trimming removed 2 bases at V and 2 bases at J, with 0 bases between. The CDR3 is 12 amino acids. Treatment specified: over 15 received Ad26.COV2.S at low or high dose, single or two shots; about 5 received placebo; per-sample allocation not given. Collection of samples fell on day 63 after the first vaccine or placebo injection. Wuhan-strain SARS-CoV-2 spike was expressed by the Ad26 vector that made up the vaccine. The assay was immunoSEQ multiplex PCR, and TCRdb's table has in-frame clones only and misses some. The data show about 370,000 clones, approximately 91% seen once. Regarding this clone: What it binds is not known.

Study results and caveats: Across vaccine and placebo recipients, the breadth of non-spike TCRs was similar.

The sequencing used peripheral blood, collected in a trial of Ad26.COV2.S vaccine versus placebo. The V gene is TRBV12-3 or TRBV12-4, the J gene TRBJ1-4; D is uncertain. This receptor was obtained from a person aged 18-65 years who received the Ad26.COV2.S COVID-19 vaccine or a placebo. CDR3 in amino acids: CASSLTNEKLFF. As DNA, the CDR3 is TGTGCCAGCAGTTTAACTAATGAAAAACTGTTTTTT.